This T cell receptor (beta chain) was observed in a study of T cell changes during pregnancy in multiple sclerosis. Produced via immunoSEQ multiplex PCR; TCRdb's table is partial and in-frame only. The sample has over 50,000 clones; approximately 88% are singletons. The CDR3 runs to 15 residues. The germline V gene encodes CDR1 SGHRS and CDR2 YFSETQ. The V gene lost 7 bases and the J gene lost 6 bases, with 19 bases spanning the gap. Material: peripheral blood, obtained in the first trimester of pregnancy. The chain joins TRBV5-1 to TRBJ2-2; TRBD2 might be the D (5 bases). The origin of this receptor is a female donor with multiple sclerosis, enrolled in a pregnancy study. CDR3 nucleotide sequence: TGCGCCAGCCGGCCTCTGGGGAGAGGATCCGGGGAGCTGTTTTTT. Protein product: CASRPLGRGSGELFF.